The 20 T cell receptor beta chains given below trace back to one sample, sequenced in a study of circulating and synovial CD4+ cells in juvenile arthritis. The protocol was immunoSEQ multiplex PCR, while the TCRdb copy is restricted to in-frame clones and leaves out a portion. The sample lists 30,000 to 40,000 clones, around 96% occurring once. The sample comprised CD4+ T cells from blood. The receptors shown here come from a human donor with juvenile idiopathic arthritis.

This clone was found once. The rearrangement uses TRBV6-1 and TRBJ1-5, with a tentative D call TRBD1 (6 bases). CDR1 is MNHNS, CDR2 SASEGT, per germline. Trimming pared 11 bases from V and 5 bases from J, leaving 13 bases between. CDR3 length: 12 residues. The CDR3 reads CAPGQPDQPQHF. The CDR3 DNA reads TGTGCCCCAGGACAGCCTGATCAGCCCCAGCATTTT.

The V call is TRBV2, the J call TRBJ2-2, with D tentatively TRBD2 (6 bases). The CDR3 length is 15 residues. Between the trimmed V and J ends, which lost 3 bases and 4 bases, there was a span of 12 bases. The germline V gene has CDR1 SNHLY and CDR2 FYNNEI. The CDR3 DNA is TGTGCCAGCAGTGACAGGGAGGTTATCACCGGGGAGCTGTTTTTT. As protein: CASSDREVITGELFF. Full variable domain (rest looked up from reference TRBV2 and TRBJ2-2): EPEVTQTPSHQVTQMGQEVILRCVPISNHLYFYWYRQILGQKVEFLVSFYNNEISEKSEIFDDQFSVERPDGSNFTLKIRSTKLEDSAMYFCASSDREVITGELFFGEGSRLTVL.

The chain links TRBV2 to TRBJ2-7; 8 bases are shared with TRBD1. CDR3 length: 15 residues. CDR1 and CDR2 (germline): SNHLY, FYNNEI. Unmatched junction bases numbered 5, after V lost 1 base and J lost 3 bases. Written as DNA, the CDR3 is TGTGCCAGCAGTGAAGGGACAGGGTCTTACTACGAGCAGTACTTC. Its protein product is CASSEGTGSYYEQYF.

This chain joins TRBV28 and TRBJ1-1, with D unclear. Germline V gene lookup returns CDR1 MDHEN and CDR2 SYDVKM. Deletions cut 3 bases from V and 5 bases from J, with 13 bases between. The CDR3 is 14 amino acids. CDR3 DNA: TGTGCCAGCAGTTTGTCCGGCCCGAGGACTGAAGCTTTCTTT. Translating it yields CASSLSGPRTEAFF.

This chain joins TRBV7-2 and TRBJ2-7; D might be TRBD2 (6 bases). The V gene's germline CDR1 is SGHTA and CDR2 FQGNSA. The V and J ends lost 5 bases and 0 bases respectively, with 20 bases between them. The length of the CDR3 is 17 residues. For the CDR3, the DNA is TGTGCCAGCAGCATTAGCGTCCTAGCGCTGAGCTCCTACGAGCAGTACTTC. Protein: CASSISVLALSSYEQYF. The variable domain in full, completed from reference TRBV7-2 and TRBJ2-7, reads GAGVSQSPSNKVTEKGKDVELRCDPISGHTALYWYRQSLGQGLEFLIYFQGNSAPDKSGLPSDRFSAERTGGSVSTLTIQRTQQEDSAVYLCASSISVLALSSYEQYFGPGTRLTVT.

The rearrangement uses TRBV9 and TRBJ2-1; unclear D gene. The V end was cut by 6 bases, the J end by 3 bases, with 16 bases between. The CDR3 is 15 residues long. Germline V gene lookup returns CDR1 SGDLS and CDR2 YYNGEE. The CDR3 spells CASTEDPSGYNEQFF. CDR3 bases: TGTGCCAGCACTGAAGACCCATCGGGCTACAATGAGCAGTTCTTC.

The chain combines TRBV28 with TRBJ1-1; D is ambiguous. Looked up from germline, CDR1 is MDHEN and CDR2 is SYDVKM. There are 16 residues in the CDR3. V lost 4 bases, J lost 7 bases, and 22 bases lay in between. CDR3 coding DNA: TGTGCCAGCAGTTCCCTAACGAGCGGGTTGAGGTTTGAAGCTTTCTTT. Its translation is CASSSLTSGLRFEAFF.

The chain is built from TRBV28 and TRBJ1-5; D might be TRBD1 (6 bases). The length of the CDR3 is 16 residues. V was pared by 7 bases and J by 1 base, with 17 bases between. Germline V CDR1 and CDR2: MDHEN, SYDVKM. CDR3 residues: CASTYRGGRSNQPQHF. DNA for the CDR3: TGTGCCAGCACCTATCGGGGGGGCAGGAGCAATCAGCCCCAGCATTTT.

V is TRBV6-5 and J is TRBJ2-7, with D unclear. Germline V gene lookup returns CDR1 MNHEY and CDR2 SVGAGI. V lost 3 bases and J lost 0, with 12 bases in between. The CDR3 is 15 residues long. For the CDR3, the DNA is TGTGCCAGCAGTTATTACGTGGGCAGCTCCTACGAGCAGTACTTC. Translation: CASSYYVGSSYEQYF.

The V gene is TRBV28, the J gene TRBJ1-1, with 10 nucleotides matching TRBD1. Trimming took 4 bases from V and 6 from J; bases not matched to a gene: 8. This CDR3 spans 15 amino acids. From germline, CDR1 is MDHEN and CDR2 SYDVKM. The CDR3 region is CASSSRTGGFAEAFF. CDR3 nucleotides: TGTGCCAGCAGTTCGCGGACAGGGGGTTTCGCTGAAGCTTTCTTT.

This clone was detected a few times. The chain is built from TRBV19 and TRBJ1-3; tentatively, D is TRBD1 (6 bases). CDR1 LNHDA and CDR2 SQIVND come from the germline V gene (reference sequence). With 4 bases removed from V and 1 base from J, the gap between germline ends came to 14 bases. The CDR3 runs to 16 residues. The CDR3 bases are TGTGCCAGTAGTACCTCCGGGACAACTTCTGGAAACACCATATATTTT. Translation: CASSTSGTTSGNTIYF.

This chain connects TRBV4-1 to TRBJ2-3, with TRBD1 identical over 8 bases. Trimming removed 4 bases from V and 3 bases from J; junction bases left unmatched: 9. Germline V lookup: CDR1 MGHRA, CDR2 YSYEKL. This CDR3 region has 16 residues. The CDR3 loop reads CASSPRQGIATDTQYF. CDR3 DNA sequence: TGCGCCAGCAGCCCACGACAGGGGATAGCGACAGATACGCAGTATTTT.

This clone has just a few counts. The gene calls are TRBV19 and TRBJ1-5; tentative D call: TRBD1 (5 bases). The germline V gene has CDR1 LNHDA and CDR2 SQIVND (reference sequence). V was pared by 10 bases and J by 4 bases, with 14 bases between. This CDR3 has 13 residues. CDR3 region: CATNTYRNQPQHF. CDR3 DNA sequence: TGTGCCACCAACACGTACAGGAATCAGCCCCAGCATTTT.

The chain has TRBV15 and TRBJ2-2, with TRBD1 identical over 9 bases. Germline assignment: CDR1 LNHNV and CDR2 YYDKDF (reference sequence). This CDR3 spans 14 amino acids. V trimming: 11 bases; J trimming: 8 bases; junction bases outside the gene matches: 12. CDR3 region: CAAQRDRAAGELFF. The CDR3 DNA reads TGTGCCGCGCAACGGGACAGGGCGGCAGGGGAGCTGTTTTTT.

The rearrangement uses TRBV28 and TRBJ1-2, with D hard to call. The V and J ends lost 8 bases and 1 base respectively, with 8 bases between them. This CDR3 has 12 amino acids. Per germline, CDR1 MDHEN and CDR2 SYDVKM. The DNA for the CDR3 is TGTGCCAGCCGGAGAGTTAACTATGGCTACACCTTC. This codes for CASRRVNYGYTF.

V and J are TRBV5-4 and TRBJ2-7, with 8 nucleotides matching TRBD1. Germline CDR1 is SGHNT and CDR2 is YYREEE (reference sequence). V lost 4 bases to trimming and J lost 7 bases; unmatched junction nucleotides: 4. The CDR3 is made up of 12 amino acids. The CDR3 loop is CASSPRQGEQYF. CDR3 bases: TGTGCCAGCAGCCCCCGACAGGGGGAGCAGTACTTC.

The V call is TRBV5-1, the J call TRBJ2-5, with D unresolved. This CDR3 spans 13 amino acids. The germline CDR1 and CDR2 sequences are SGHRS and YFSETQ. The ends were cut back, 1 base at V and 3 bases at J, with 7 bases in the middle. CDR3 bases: TGCGCCAGCAGCTTGACCGGAGAAGAGACCCAGTACTTC. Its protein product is CASSLTGEETQYF.

CDR3 sequence reads: CASSPGGFYEQYF. The CDR3 DNA sequence: TGTGCCAGCAGCCCCGGGGGGTTCTACGAGCAGTACTTC. The chain is built from TRBV28 and TRBJ2-7, with 7 bases identical to TRBD2. The V segment lost 6 bases and the J segment 3 bases; nucleotides outside the gene matches: 5. CDR1 is MDHEN, CDR2 SYDVKM, per germline. The CDR3 is 13 residues long.

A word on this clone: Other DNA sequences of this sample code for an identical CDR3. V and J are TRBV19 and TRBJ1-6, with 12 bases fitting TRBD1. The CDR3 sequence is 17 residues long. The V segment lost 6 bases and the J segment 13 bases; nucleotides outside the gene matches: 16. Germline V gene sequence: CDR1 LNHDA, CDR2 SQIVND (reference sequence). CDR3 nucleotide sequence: TGTGCCAGTAGGCCGGGACAGGGGGCGTCGGTGAAGTCCCCCCTCCACTTT. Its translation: CASRPGQGASVKSPLHF.

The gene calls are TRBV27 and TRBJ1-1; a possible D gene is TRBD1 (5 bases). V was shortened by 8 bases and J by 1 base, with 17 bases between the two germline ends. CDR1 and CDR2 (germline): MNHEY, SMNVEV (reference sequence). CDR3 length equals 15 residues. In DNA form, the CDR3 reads TGTGCCAGCTGGCCGGGGGGGTACCAGAACACTGAAGCTTTCTTT. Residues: CASWPGGYQNTEAFF.